This T cell receptor beta chain was captured by sequencing in a study of T cell responses to AZD1222 COVID-19 vaccine. Study-wide results and limits: Repertoire sampling was restricted to post-peak T cell response timepoints. A mostly white British donor set with more females was recruited, and clonal diversity was possibly underestimated.

Profiling relied on immunoSEQ multiplex PCR, and the TCRdb table lists in-frame clones only, not all of them. Here the sample spans approximately 100,000 clones, 70% to 90% being singletons. With respect to this clone: Antigen unknown.

Germline-derived CDR1 and CDR2 are LNHDA and SQIVND (reference sequence). This CDR3 is 14 amino acids long. Trimming cost V 5 bases and J 0 bases; bases outside gene matches: 4. The TCR comes from an adult who received the AZD1222 COVID-19 vaccine. The V call is TRBV19, the J call TRBJ2-7, with 7 positions matching TRBD1. The input for sequencing was peripheral blood, taken 28 days after the second AZD1222 dose. The CDR3 DNA reads as TGTGCCAGTAGTGTACAGGGGACCTCCTACGAGCAGTACTTC. It codes for CASSVQGTSYEQYF. Full variable domain (remainder filled in from reference TRBV19 and TRBJ2-7): DGGITQSPKYLFRKEGQNVTLSCEQNLNHDAMYWYRQDPGQGLRLIYYSQIVNDFQKGDIAEGYSVSREKKESFPLTVTSAQKNPTAFYLCASSVQGTSYEQYFGPGTRLTVT.